This T cell receptor beta chain was identified during a study of technical replicates of blood from a few donors. Repertoires were generated with immunoSEQ multiplex PCR, while TCRdb's copy carries only in-frame clones and drops some. Among over 85,000 clones, roughly 95% were seen once, and the ten largest hold approximately 0.38%. The germline gives CDR1 SGHRS, CDR2 YFSETQ. The CDR3 runs 14 residues. Trimming took off 0 bases at V and 7 bases at J, with 11 bases between the two ends. This sequence originates from a human donor in good health. The chain combines TRBV5-1 with TRBJ2-1; D is uncertain. The specimen sequenced was T cells isolated from PBMCs. The CDR3, as DNA: TGCGCCAGCAGCTTGGGGCAGCGTGCTAATGAGCAGTTCTTC. Translated: CASSLGQRANEQFF.